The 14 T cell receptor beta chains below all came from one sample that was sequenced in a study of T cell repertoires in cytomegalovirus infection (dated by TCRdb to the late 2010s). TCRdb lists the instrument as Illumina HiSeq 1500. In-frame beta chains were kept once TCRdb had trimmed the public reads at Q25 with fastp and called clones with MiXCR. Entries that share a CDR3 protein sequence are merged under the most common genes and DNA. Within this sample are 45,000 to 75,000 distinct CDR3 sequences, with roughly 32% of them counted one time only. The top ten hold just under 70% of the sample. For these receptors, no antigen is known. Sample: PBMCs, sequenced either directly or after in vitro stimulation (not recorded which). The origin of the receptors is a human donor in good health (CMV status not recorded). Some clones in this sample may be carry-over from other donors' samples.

This chain's CDR3 is CSVGEINTEAFF. In nucleotides, the CDR3 is TGCAGCGTTGGGGAAATTAACACTGAAGCTTTCTTT. V is TRBV29-1 and J is TRBJ1-1; D is uncertain. V lost 4 bases, J lost 2 bases, and 8 bases lay in between. The CDR3 has 12 residues. Germline V gene sequence: CDR1 SQVTM, CDR2 ANQGSEA.

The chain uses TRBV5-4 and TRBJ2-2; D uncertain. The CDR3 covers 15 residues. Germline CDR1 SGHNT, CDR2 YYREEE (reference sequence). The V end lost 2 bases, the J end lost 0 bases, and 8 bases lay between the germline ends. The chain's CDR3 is CASSFGGTNTGELFF. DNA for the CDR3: TGTGCCAGCAGCTTTGGTGGGACGAACACCGGGGAGCTGTTTTTT.

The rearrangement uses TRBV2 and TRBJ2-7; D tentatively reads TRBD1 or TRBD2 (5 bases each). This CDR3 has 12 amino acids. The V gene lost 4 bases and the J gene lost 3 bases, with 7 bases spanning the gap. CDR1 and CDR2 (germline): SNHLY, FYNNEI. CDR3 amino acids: CASSGGYYEQYF. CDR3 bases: TGTGCCAGCAGTGGGGGGTACTACGAGCAGTACTTC. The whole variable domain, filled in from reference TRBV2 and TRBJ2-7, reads EPEVTQTPSHQVTQMGQEVILRCVPISNHLYFYWYRQILGQKVEFLVSFYNNEISEKSEIFDDQFSVERPDGSNFTLKIRSTKLEDSAMYFCASSGGYYEQYFGPGTRLTVT.

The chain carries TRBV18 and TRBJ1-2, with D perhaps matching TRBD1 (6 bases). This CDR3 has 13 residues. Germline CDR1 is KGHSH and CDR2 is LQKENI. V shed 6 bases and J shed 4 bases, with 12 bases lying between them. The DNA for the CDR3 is TGTGCCAGCTCGCTACAGGGCACCTATGGCTACACCTTC. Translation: CASSLQGTYGYTF.

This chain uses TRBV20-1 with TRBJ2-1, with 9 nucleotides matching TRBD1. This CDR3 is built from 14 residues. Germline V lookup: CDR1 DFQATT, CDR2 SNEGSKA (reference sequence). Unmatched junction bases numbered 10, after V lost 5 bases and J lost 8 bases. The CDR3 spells CSALRGTGTHEQFF. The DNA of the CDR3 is TGCAGTGCTCTACGGGGGACAGGGACACATGAGCAGTTCTTC.

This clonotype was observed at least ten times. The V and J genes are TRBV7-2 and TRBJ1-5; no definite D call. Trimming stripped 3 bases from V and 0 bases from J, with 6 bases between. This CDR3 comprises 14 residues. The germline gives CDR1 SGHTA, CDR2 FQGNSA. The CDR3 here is CASSFGYSNQPQHF. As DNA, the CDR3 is TGTGCCAGCAGCTTTGGCTATAGCAATCAGCCCCAGCATTTT.

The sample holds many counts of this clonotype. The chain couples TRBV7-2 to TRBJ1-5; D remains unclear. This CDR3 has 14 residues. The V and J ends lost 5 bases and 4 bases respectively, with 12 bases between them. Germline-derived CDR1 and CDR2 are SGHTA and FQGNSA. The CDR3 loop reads CASSPARNNQPQHF. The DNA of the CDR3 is TGTGCCAGCAGCCCCGCCAGGAATAATCAGCCCCAGCATTTT.

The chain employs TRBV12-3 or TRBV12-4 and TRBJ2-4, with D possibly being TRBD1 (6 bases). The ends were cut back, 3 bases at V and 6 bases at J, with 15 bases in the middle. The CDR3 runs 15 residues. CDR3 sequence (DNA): TGTGCCAGCAGTTTGGACCCCGGGACAAGAAACATTCAGTACTTC. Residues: CASSLDPGTRNIQYF.

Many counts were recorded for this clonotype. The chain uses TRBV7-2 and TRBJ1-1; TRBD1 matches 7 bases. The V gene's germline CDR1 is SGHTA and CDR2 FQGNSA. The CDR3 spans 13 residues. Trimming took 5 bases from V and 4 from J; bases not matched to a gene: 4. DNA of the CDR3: TGTGCCAGCAGCCGACAGGGCAGCACTGAAGCTTTCTTT. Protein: CASSRQGSTEAFF.

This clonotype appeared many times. CDR3 in amino acids: CASSLVMGASYEQYF. The CDR3 DNA is TGTGCCAGCAGCTTAGTCATGGGGGCCTCCTACGAGCAGTACTTC. The J gene is TRBJ2-7, the V gene TRBV7-2; D is possibly TRBD1 (6 bases). CDR1 is SGHTA and CDR2 is FQGNSA in the germline V gene. Trimming removed 1 base from V and 0 bases from J, with 10 bases in between. This CDR3 has 15 residues.

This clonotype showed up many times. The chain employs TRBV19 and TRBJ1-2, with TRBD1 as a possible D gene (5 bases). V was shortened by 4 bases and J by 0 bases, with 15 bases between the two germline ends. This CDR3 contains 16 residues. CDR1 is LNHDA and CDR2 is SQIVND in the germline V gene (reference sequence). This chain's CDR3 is CASSTRETAANYGYTF. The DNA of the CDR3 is TGTGCCAGTAGTACCCGCGAGACAGCAGCTAACTATGGCTACACCTTC.

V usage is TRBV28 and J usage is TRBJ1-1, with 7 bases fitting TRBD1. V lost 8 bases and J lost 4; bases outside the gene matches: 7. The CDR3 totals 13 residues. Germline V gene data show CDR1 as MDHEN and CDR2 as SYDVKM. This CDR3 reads CASVLSGGTEAFF. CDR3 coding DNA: TGTGCCAGCGTCCTTTCAGGGGGCACTGAAGCTTTCTTT. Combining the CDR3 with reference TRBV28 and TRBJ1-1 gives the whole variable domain DVKVTQSSRYLVKRTGEKVFLECVQDMDHENMFWYRQDPGLGLRLIYFSYDVKMKEKGDIPEGYSVSREKKERFSLILESASTNQTSMYLCASVLSGGTEAFFGQGTRLTVV.

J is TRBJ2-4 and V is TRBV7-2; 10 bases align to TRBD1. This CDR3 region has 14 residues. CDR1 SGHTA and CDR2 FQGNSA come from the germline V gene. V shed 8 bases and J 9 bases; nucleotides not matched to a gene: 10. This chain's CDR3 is CASALGQGYGIQYF. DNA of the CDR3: TGTGCCAGCGCGTTGGGACAGGGGTATGGCATTCAGTACTTC.

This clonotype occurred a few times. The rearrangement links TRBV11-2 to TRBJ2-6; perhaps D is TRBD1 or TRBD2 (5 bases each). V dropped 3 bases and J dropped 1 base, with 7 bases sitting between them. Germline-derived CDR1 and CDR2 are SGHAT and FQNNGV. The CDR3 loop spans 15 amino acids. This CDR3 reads CASSLGVSGANVLTF. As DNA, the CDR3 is TGTGCCAGCAGCTTGGGGGTTTCTGGGGCCAACGTCCTGACTTTC.